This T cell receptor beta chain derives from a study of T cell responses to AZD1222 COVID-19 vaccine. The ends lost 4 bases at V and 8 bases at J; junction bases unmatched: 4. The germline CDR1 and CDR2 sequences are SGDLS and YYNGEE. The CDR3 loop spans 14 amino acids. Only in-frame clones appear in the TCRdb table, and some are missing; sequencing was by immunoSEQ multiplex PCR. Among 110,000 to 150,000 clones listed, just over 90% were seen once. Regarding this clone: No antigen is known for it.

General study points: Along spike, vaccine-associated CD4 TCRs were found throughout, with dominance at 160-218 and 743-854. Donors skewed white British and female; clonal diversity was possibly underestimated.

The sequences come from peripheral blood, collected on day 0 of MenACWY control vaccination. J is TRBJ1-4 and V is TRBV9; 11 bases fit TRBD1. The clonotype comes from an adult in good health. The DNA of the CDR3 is TGTGCCAGCAGCTTACGGACAGGGGGCGAAAAACTGTTTTTT. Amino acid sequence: CASSLRTGGEKLFF.